This is a list of T cell receptor beta chains from one sample in a study of glioma-infiltrating T cells after dendritic cell vaccination. Profiled with immunoSEQ multiplex PCR; TCRdb holds only in-frame clones, not every one. The table has some 58,000 clones, over 65% seen once. This specimen was blood, taken after dendritic cell vaccination. All receptors come from a human donor with glioblastoma. Both conserved end residues are part of each CDR3. The order of the fields is D gene, J gene, clone size, V gene, CDR3 protein, CDR3 DNA. The D gene is left open where the match is weak. Expanded clones are given a class, and other clones once, few, many or no size at all.

d_call: TRBD1
j_call: TRBJ2-1
clone_size: -
v_call: TRBV6-5
cdr3_aa: CASSYDRDRAYNEQFF
cdr3_nt: TGTGCCAGCAGTTACGACCGGGACAGGGCCTACAATGAGCAGTTCTTC

d_call: -
j_call: TRBJ2-7
clone_size: once
v_call: TRBV9
cdr3_aa: CASSVGVQNSYEQYF
cdr3_nt: TGTGCCAGCAGCGTCGGGGTGCAAAATTCCTACGAGCAGTACTTC

d_call: TRBD2
j_call: TRBJ2-1
clone_size: -
v_call: TRBV7-6
cdr3_aa: CASSGTSGGGNNEQFF
cdr3_nt: TGTGCCAGCAGCGGGACTAGCGGGGGGGGTAACAATGAGCAGTTCTTC

d_call: -
j_call: TRBJ2-6
clone_size: -
v_call: TRBV4-1
cdr3_aa: CASSQDWGPGANVLTF
cdr3_nt: TGCGCCAGCAGCCAAGATTGGGGGCCTGGGGCCAACGTCCTGACTTTC

d_call: TRBD2
j_call: TRBJ2-7
clone_size: -
v_call: TRBV9
cdr3_aa: CASSSGGPPGEQYF
cdr3_nt: TGTGCCAGCAGCTCGGGGGGACCGCCGGGCGAGCAGTACTTC

d_call: -
j_call: TRBJ1-4
clone_size: -
v_call: TRBV30
cdr3_aa: CAWHRQGGTNEKLFF
cdr3_nt: TGTGCCTGGCATAGACAAGGGGGAACTAATGAAAAACTGTTTTTT

d_call: -
j_call: TRBJ1-4
clone_size: -
v_call: TRBV2
cdr3_aa: CASKAAELKLFF
cdr3_nt: TGTGCCAGCAAGGCAGCGGAGTTAAAACTGTTTTTT

d_call: -
j_call: TRBJ2-2
clone_size: -
v_call: TRBV4-1
cdr3_aa: CASSQEWYRESPGELFF
cdr3_nt: TGCGCCAGCAGCCAAGAATGGTACAGGGAATCCCCCGGGGAGCTGTTTTTT

d_call: -
j_call: TRBJ2-5
clone_size: -
v_call: TRBV6-5
cdr3_aa: CASSYSAGSETQYF
cdr3_nt: TGTGCCAGCAGTTACTCGGCAGGATCAGAGACCCAGTACTTC

d_call: TRBD1
j_call: TRBJ2-3
clone_size: -
v_call: TRBV4-3
cdr3_aa: CASSQTGTSTDTQYF
cdr3_nt: TGCGCCAGCAGCCAGACAGGGACAAGCACAGATACGCAGTATTTT

d_call: -
j_call: TRBJ2-1
clone_size: -
v_call: TRBV27
cdr3_aa: CASSLLSSSSYNEQFF
cdr3_nt: TGTGCCAGCAGTTTACTGAGCTCTAGCTCCTACAATGAGCAGTTCTTC

d_call: -
j_call: TRBJ2-7
clone_size: -
v_call: TRBV5-4
cdr3_aa: CASSLYNSYEQYF
cdr3_nt: TGTGCCAGCAGCTTGTACAACTCCTACGAGCAGTACTTC

d_call: TRBD2
j_call: TRBJ2-1
clone_size: few
v_call: TRBV4-1
cdr3_aa: CASSQQRGGRNEQFF
cdr3_nt: TGCGCCAGCAGCCAACAGCGGGGGGGGCGTAATGAGCAGTTCTTC

d_call: TRBD1
j_call: TRBJ1-6
clone_size: -
v_call: TRBV6-5
cdr3_aa: CASSEQGRTSPLHF
cdr3_nt: TGTGCCAGCAGTGAACAGGGGAGAACGTCACCCCTCCACTTT

d_call: TRBD1
j_call: TRBJ1-2
clone_size: -
v_call: TRBV5-1
cdr3_aa: CASSSGQGIAYGYTF
cdr3_nt: TGCGCCAGCAGCTCGGGACAGGGGATCGCCTATGGCTACACCTTC

d_call: -
j_call: TRBJ1-1
clone_size: once
v_call: TRBV21-1
cdr3_aa: CASSKEEQIEAFF
cdr3_nt: TGTGCCAGCAGCAAAGAAGAACAGATTGAAGCTTTCTTT

d_call: -
j_call: TRBJ2-5
clone_size: -
v_call: TRBV4-2
cdr3_aa: CASSQESVSETQYF
cdr3_nt: TGTGCCAGCAGCCAAGAGTCAGTATCGGAGACCCAGTACTTC

d_call: -
j_call: TRBJ1-4
clone_size: -
v_call: TRBV5-8
cdr3_aa: CASSDFLGGTNEKLFF
cdr3_nt: TGTGCCAGCAGCGATTTCCTGGGGGGAACTAATGAAAAACTGTTTTTT

d_call: TRBD2
j_call: TRBJ2-5
clone_size: -
v_call: TRBV30
cdr3_aa: CAWSSGGAPETQYF
cdr3_nt: TGTGCCTGGAGTAGCGGGGGGGCCCCAGAGACCCAGTACTTC

d_call: -
j_call: TRBJ2-7
clone_size: -
v_call: TRBV7-2
cdr3_aa: CASSLGNRGYEQYF
cdr3_nt: TGTGCCAGCAGCCTGGGGAACCGGGGTTACGAGCAGTACTTC

d_call: -
j_call: TRBJ2-3
clone_size: -
v_call: TRBV25-1
cdr3_aa: CASSQGVGRSTDTQYF
cdr3_nt: TGTGCCAGCAGCCAAGGGGTGGGCAGAAGCACAGATACGCAGTATTTT

d_call: -
j_call: TRBJ1-5
clone_size: -
v_call: TRBV4-1
cdr3_aa: CASSQTDYSNQPQHF
cdr3_nt: TGCGCCAGCAGCCAAACGGACTATAGCAATCAGCCCCAGCATTTT